Reported below is one T cell receptor beta chain. It lacks a known antigen. No base quality values were provided; no much bigger clone lies one nucleotide off. Using the deep immunoSEQ assay, multiplex PCR amplified TCR CDR3 regions from genomic DNA. For each cell subset, the extracted genomic DNA was distributed evenly across all wells of several immunoSEQ 96-well plates, and each plate served as one replicate. For sorted subsets, 150 to 200 ng genomic DNA, equal to 30,000 to 35,000 T cell genomes, was loaded into each replicate PCR. Purified libraries were measured with a Qubit 3.0 fluorometer, size-checked on a Bioanalyzer 2100, and measured again with the KAPA Library Quantification kit. A separate single-read 150-cycle Illumina NextSeq 550 flow cell was used to sequence each immunoSEQ 96-well plate. Per the original workflow: Because only junctional sequences without quality scores were contained in the immunoSEQ output, filtering matching that applied to full-length reads could not be performed. Sequences were annotated with PyIR, a Python wrapper for IgBLAST v1.9, and V/J genes and CDR3 were assigned using IMGT germline references. Any read was removed if the V/J assignment was weak (E-value above 1e-6), the CDR3 was missing, or the read contained stop codons, out-of-frame junctions, or ambiguous translated residues. V3J clonotypes were defined by identical inferred V gene, J gene, and CDR3 amino acid sequence. To compute the percentage overlap between repertoires, the number of shared unique clonotypes was divided by the size of the smaller repertoire. Three approaches were used to assess repertoire richness: RTK rarefaction, the Chao1 estimator, and Recon v2.1 estimates of unobserved clonotypes. Generation probabilities were computed with OLGA for all TCRbeta clonotypes obtained by the gDNA method from a few donors. This immuneACCESS table, as held by TCRdb, lists in-frame sequences with V and J called but not all clones. Of the missing ones, under half trace to an unresolved V gene in checked studies; the others have no known cause. The D gene and trimming were derived from the DNA, and the V and J assignments and clone size from that table. This sample lists roughly 2.5 million clones; just over 90% were detected once. The top ten hold 0.13% to 0.15% of the sample.

The record originates from a study of shared clonotypes between healthy human individuals (dated by TCRdb to 2020 to 2022). Regarding the study in general: A few men and two women, aged 18 to 49 years, made up the cohort. For each donor, CD4 naive and CD4 memory were each run on three plates, CD8 naive on two plates, and CD8 memory on one plate. The study deeply sequenced blood TCR repertoires of five healthy adults to estimate repertoire size and the extent of clonotype sharing between individuals. To increase sequencing depth and limit assay-specific biases, TCR repertoire library preparation and sequencing were carried out by different laboratories using diverse techniques. Per donor, leukapheresis produced somewhere between about 0.94 and 9 billion PBMCs.

Trimming at the junction amounts to 8 bases on V and 1 base on J, and the germline ends lie 12 bases apart. The germline V gene yields MNHNS for CDR1 and SASEGT for CDR2. The CDR3 holds 14 amino acids from the cysteine to the phenylalanine. This entry keeps only the CDR3 DNA: 42 bases, framed from base 1. Donors were healthy HIV-negative adults with no recently reported acute infections or vaccinations. Only Caucasian adults living in Nashville, Tennessee, USA were represented among the donors. CD4+ T cells were enriched by magnetic negative selection, after which naive cells were positively selected on CD45RA and the negative fraction was taken as the memory subset. After blood collection by leukapheresis, PBMCs were isolated using Ficoll-Histopaque density gradient centrifugation and then cryopreserved in the vapor phase of liquid nitrogen. Analytical flow cytometry was used to check the purity and quantity of every magnetically sorted T cell population. Genomic DNA was isolated from each sorted fraction and quantified by UV absorbance on a Nanodrop 2000c.

Overall results and qualifications from the work: Clonotypes shared by all four sorted-subset donors showed higher generation probabilities than non-shared clonotypes. Based on pairwise subsampling, the degree of clonotype sharing among donors was expected to be affected by sequencing depth. Because the study included a small number of donors, the genetic and exposure-history diversity represented was limited. Incomplete sequencing was indicated by rarefaction of sorted-subset datasets, despite the large sequencing depth. Naive subsets generally had larger estimated clonotype richness than memory subsets did. Only blood was sampled, and tissue TCR repertoires likely differ from those in blood. Across a few donors, approximately 4.6% of naive CD4, roughly 3.5% of naive CD8, 2.3% of memory CD4, and 0.4% of memory CD8 clonotypes were shared.

Recombination linked TRBV6-1 to TRBJ2-1; no D gene call is confident. This receptor was identified in a man aged 18 to 35 in good health. Sequenced: naive CD4+ T cells sorted from blood. The cell subset or site label, read with the paper, signifies: CD45RA+ positively selected. This receptor has the CDR3 CASRSDLSYNEQFF. At the DNA level, the sequence is TGTGCCAGCCGCTCCGACTTATCCTACAATGAGCAGTTCTTC.